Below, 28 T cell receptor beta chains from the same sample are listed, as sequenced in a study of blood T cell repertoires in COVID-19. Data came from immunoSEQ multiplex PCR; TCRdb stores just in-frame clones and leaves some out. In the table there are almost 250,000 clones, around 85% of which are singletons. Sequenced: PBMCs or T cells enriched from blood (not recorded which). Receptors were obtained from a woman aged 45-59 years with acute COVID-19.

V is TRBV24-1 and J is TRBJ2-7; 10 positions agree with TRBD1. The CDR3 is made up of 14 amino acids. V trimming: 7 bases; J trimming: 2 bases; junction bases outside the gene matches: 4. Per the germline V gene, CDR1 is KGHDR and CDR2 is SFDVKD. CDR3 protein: CATRVGQGTYEQYF. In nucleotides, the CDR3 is TGTGCCACCAGGGTGGGACAGGGGACCTACGAGCAGTACTTC.

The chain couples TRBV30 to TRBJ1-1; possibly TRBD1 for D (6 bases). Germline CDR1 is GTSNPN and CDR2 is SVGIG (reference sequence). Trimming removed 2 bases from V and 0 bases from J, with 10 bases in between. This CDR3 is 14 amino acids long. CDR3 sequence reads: CAWSNRALNTEAFF. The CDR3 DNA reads TGTGCCTGGAGTAACAGGGCTTTGAACACTGAAGCTTTCTTT.

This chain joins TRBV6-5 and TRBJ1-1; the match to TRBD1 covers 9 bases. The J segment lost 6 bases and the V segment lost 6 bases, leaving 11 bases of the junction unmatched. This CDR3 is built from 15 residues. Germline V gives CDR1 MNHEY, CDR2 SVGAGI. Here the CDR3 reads CASRATGGMTSEAFF. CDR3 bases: TGTGCCAGCAGAGCGACAGGGGGGATGACCTCTGAAGCTTTCTTT.

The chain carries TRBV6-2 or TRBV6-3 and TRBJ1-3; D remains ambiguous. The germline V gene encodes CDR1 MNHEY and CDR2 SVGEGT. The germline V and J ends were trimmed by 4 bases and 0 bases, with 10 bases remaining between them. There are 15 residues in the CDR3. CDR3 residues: CASSSTPGSGNTIYF. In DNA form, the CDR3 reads TGTGCCAGCAGTTCGACACCCGGCTCTGGAAACACCATATATTTT.

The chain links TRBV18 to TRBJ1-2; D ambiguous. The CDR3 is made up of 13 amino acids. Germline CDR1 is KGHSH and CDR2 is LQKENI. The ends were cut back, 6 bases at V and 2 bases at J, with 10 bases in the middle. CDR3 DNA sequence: TGTGCCAGCTCGGTAGAGGGAAACTATGGCTACACCTTC. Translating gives CASSVEGNYGYTF. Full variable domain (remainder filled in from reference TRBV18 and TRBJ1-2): NAGVMQNPRHLVRRRGQEARLRCSPMKGHSHVYWYRQLPEEGLKFMVYLQKENIIDESGMPKERFSAEFPKEGPSILRIQQVVRGDSAAYFCASSVEGNYGYTFGSGTRLTVV.

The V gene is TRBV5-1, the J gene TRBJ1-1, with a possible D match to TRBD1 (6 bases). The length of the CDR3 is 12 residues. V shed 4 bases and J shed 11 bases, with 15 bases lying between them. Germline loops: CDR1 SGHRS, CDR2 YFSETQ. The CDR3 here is CASSVGGLNAFF. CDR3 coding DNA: TGCGCCAGCAGCGTAGGGGGATTGAACGCTTTCTTT. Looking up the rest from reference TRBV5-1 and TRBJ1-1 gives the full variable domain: KAGVTQTPRYLIKTRGQQVTLSCSPISGHRSVSWYQQTPGQGLQFLFEYFSETQRNKGNFPGRFSGRQFSNSRSEMNVSTLELGDSALYLCASSVGGLNAFFGQGTRLTVV.

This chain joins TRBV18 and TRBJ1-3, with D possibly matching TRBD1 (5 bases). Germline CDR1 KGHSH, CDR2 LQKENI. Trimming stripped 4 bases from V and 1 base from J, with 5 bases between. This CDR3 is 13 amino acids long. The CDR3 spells CASSQGSGNTIYF. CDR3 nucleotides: TGTGCCAGCTCACAGGGGTCTGGAAACACCATATATTTT.

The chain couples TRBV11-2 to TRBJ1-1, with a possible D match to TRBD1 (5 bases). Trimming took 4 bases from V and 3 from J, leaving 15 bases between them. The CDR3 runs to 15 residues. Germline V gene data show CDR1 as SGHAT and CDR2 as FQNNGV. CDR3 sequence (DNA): TGTGCCAGCAGCTCGGGACTAAGCAAGGACACTGAAGCTTTCTTT. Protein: CASSSGLSKDTEAFF. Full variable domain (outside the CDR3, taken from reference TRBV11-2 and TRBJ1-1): EAGVAQSPRYKIIEKRQSVAFWCNPISGHATLYWYQQILGQGPKLLIQFQNNGVVDDSQLPKDRFSAERLKGVDSTLKIQPAKLEDSAVYLCASSSGLSKDTEAFFGQGTRLTVV.

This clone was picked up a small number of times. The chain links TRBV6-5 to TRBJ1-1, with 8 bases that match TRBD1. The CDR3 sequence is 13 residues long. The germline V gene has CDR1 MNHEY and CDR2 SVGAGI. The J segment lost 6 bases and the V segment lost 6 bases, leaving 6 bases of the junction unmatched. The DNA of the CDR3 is TGTGCCAGCAGAACGACAGGGGTCGCTGAAGCTTTCTTT. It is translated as CASRTTGVAEAFF.

CDR3 sequence reads: CASSLSYNSPLHF. The CDR3 region has the DNA TGTGCCAGCAGCCTCTCCTATAATTCACCCCTCCACTTT. The chain links TRBV12-3 or TRBV12-4 to TRBJ1-6; D uncertain. Trimming stripped 6 bases from V and 0 bases from J, with 3 bases between. This CDR3 has 13 amino acids.

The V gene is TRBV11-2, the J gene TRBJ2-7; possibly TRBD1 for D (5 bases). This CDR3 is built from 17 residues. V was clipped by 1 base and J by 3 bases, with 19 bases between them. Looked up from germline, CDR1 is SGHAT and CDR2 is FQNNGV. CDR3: CASSLAQSGAAIYEQYF. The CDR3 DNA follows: TGTGCCAGCAGCTTAGCCCAGTCTGGGGCAGCGATCTACGAGCAGTACTTC. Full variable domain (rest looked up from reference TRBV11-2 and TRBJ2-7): EAGVAQSPRYKIIEKRQSVAFWCNPISGHATLYWYQQILGQGPKLLIQFQNNGVVDDSQLPKDRFSAERLKGVDSTLKIQPAKLEDSAVYLCASSLAQSGAAIYEQYFGPGTRLTVT.

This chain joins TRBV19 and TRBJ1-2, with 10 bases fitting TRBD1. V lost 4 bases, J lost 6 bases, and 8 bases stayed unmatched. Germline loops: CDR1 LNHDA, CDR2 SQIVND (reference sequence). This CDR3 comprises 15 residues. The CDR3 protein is CASSTRTGGRHGYTF. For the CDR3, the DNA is TGTGCCAGTAGTACTCGGACAGGGGGAAGGCATGGCTACACCTTC.

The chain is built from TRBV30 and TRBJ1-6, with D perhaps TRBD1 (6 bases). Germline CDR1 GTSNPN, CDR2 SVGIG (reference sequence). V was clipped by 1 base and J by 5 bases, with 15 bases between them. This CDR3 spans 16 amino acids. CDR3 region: CAWSATGTLNNSPLHF. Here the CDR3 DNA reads TGTGCCTGGAGTGCGACCGGGACATTGAATAATTCACCCCTCCACTTT.

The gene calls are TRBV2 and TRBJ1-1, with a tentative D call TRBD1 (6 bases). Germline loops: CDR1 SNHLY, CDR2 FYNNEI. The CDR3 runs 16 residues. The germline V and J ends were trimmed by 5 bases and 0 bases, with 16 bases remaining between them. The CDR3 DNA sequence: TGTGCCAGCAGTTACAGGGCAGACGGTATGAACACTGAAGCTTTCTTT. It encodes CASSYRADGMNTEAFF. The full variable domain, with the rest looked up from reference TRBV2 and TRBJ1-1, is EPEVTQTPSHQVTQMGQEVILRCVPISNHLYFYWYRQILGQKVEFLVSFYNNEISEKSEIFDDQFSVERPDGSNFTLKIRSTKLEDSAMYFCASSYRADGMNTEAFFGQGTRLTVV.

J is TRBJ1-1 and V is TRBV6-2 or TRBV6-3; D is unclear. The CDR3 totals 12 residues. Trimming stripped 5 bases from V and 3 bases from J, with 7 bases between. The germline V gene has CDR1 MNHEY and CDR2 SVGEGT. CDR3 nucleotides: TGTGCCAGCAGTAAAGACTACACTGAAGCTTTCTTT. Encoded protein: CASSKDYTEAFF.

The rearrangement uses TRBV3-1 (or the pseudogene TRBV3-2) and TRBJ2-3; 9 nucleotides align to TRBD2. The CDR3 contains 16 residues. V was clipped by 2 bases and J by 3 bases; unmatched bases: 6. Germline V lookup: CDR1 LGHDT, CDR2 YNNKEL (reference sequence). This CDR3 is CASSQWTSDGTDTQYF. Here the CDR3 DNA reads TGTGCCAGCAGCCAATGGACTAGCGACGGGACAGATACGCAGTATTTT.

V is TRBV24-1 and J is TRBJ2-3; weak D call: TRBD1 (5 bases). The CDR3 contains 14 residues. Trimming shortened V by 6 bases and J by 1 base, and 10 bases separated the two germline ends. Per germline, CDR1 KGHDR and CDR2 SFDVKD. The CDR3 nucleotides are TGTGCCACCAGTTCAACAGGCGGCACAGATACGCAGTATTTT. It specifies CATSSTGGTDTQYF.

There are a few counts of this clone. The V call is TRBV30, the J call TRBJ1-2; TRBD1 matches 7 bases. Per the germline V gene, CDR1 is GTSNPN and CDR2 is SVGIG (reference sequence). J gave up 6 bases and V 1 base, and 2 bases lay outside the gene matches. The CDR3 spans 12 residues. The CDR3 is CAWSEGADGYTF. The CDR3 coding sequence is TGTGCCTGGAGTGAGGGGGCCGATGGCTACACCTTC.

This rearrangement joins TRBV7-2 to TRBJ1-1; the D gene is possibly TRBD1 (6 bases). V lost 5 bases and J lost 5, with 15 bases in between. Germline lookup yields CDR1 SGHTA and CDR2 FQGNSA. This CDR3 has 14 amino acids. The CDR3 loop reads CASSEQGPWTEAFF. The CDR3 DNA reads TGTGCCAGCAGCGAACAGGGTCCGTGGACTGAAGCTTTCTTT.

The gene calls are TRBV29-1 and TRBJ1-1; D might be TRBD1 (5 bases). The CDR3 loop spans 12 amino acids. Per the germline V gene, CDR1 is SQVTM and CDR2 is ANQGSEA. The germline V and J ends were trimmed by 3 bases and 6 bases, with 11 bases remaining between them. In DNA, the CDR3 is TGCAGCGTTGATGGTCAGACAGCTGAAGCTTTCTTT. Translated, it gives CSVDGQTAEAFF.

The CDR3 nucleotides are TGTGCCAGCAGCCCCCGGGGAGACATTTGGCCCCAGCATTTT. It is translated as CASSPRGDIWPQHF. The chain recombines TRBV7-8 with TRBJ1-5; D gene ambiguous. Trimming left V 5 bases short and J 9 bases short, with 17 bases between. The CDR3 has 14 amino acids. The germline V gene encodes CDR1 SGHVS and CDR2 FQNEAQ.

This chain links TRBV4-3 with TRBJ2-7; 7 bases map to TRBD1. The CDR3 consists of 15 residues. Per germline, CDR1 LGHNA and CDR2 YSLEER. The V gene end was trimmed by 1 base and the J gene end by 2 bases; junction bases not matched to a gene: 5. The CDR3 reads CASSQVTGPPYEQYF. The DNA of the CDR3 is TGCGCCAGCAGCCAAGTGACAGGGCCCCCCTACGAGCAGTACTTC.

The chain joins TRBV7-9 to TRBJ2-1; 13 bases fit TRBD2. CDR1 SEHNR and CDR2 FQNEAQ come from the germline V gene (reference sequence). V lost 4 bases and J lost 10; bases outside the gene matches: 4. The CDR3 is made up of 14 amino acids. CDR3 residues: CASSSGLAGWEQFF. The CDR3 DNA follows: TGTGCCAGCAGCTCGGGACTAGCGGGGTGGGAGCAGTTCTTC. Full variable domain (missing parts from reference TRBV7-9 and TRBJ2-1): DTGVSQNPRHKITKRGQNVTFRCDPISEHNRLYWYRQTLGQGPEFLTYFQNEAQLEKSRLLSDRFSAERPKGSFSTLEIQRTEQGDSAMYLCASSSGLAGWEQFFGPGTRLTVL.

This chain's CDR3 is CASRSNSPLHF. The CDR3 nucleotides are TGTGCCAGCAGGAGTAATTCACCCCTCCACTTT. The chain combines TRBV12-3 or TRBV12-4 with TRBJ1-6; D gene ambiguous. V was shortened by 6 bases and J by 6 bases, with 3 bases between the two germline ends. The CDR3 has 11 amino acids.

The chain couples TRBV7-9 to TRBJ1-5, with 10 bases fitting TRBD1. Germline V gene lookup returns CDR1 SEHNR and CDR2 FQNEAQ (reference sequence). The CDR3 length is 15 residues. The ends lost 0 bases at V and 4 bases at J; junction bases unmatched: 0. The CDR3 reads CASSLAGQGNQPQHF. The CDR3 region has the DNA TGTGCCAGCAGCTTAGCGGGACAGGGGAATCAGCCCCAGCATTTT.

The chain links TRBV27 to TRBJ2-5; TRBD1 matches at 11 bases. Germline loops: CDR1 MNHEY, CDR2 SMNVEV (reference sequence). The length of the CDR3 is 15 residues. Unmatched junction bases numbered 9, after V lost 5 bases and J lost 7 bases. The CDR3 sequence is CASSPGTGGFRTQYF. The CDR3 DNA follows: TGTGCCAGCAGTCCCGGGACAGGGGGGTTCAGGACCCAGTACTTC.

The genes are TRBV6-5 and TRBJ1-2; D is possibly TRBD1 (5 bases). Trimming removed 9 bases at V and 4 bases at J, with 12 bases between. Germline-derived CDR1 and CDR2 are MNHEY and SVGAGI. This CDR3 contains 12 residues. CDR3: CASDTGVYGYTF. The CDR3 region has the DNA TGTGCCAGTGATACAGGAGTCTATGGCTACACCTTC.

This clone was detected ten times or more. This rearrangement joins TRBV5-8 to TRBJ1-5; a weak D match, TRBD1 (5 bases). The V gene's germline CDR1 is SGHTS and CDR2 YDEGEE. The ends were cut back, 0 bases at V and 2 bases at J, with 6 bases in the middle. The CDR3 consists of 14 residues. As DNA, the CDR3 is TGTGCCAGCAGCTTGGCCAGGGGCAATCAGCCCCAGCATTTT. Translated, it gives CASSLARGNQPQHF.